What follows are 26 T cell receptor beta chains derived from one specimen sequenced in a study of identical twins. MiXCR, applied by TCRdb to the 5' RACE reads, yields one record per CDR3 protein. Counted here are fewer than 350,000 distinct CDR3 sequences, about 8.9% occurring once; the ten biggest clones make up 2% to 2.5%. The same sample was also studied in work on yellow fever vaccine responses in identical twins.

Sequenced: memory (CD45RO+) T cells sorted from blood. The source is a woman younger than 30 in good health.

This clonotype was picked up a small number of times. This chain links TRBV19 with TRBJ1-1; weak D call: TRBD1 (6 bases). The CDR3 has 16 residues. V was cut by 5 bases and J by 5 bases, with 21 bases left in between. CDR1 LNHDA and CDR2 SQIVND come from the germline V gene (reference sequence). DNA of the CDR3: TGTGCCAGTAGTCCCTGGGGGGCAGGGAAGAAAACTGAAGCTTTCTTT. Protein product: CASSPWGAGKKTEAFF. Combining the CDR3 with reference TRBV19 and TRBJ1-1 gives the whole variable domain DGGITQSPKYLFRKEGQNVTLSCEQNLNHDAMYWYRQDPGQGLRLIYYSQIVNDFQKGDIAEGYSVSREKKESFPLTVTSAQKNPTAFYLCASSPWGAGKKTEAFFGQGTRLTVV.

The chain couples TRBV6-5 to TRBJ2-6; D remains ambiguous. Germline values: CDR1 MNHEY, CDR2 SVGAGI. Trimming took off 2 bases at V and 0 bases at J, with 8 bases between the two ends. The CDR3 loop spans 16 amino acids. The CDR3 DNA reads TGTGCCAGCAGTTACGACGGCAGCTCTGGGGCCAACGTCCTGACTTTC. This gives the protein CASSYDGSSGANVLTF.

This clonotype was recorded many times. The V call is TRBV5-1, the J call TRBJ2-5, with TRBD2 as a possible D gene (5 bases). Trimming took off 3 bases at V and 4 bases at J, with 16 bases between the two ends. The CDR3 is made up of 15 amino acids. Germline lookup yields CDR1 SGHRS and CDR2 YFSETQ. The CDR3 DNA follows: TGCGCCAGCAGCTCTGGACTCTCACTTAGAGAGACCCAGTACTTC. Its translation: CASSSGLSLRETQYF. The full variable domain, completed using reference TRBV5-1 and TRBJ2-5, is KAGVTQTPRYLIKTRGQQVTLSCSPISGHRSVSWYQQTPGQGLQFLFEYFSETQRNKGNFPGRFSGRQFSNSRSEMNVSTLELGDSALYLCASSSGLSLRETQYFGPGTRLLVL.

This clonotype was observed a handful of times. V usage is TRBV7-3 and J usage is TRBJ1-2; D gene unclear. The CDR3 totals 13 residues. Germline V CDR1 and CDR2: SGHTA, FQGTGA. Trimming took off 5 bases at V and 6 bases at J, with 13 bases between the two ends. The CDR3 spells CASSTDPGDGYTF. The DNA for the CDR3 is TGTGCCAGCAGCACGGACCCCGGGGATGGCTACACCTTC.

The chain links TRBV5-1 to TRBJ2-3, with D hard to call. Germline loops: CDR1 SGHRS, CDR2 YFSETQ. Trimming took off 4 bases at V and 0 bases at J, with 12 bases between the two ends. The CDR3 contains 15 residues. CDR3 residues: CASSLERPSTDTQYF. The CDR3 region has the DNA TGCGCCAGCAGCCTAGAGCGTCCTAGCACAGATACGCAGTATTTT.

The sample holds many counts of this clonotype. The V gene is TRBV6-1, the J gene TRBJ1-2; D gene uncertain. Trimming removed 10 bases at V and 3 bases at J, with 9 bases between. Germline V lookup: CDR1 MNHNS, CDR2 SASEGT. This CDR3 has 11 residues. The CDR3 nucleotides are TGTGCCACCGACACGGACTATGGCTACACCTTC. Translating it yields CATDTDYGYTF.

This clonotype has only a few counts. Written as DNA, the CDR3 is TGTGCCAGCAGTTTTGTCGGGGTGGGCAATCAGCCCCAGCATTTT. It codes for CASSFVGVGNQPQHF. This sequence joins TRBV27 and TRBJ1-5; D is unclear. Germline values: CDR1 MNHEY, CDR2 SMNVEV (reference sequence). This CDR3 contains 15 residues. Trimming took off 3 bases at V and 2 bases at J, with 11 bases between the two ends.

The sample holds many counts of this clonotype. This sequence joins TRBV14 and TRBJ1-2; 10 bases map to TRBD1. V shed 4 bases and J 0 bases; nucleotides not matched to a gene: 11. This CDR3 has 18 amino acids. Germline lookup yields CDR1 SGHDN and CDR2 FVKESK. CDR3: CASSLIRDRGTANYGYTF. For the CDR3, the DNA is TGTGCCAGCAGCCTTATCCGGGACAGGGGCACCGCTAACTATGGCTACACCTTC.

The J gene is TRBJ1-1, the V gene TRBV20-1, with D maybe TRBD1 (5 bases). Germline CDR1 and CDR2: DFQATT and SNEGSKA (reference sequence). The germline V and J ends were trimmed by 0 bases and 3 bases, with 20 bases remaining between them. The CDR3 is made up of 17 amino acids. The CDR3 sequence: CSARDGRGEWRDTEAFF. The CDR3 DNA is TGCAGTGCTAGAGATGGTCGGGGGGAATGGAGGGACACTGAAGCTTTCTTT.

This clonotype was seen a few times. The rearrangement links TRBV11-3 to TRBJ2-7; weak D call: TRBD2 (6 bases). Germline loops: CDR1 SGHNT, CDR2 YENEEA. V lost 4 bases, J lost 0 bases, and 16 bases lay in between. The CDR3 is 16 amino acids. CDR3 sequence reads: CASSSDRGGNSYEQYF. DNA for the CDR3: TGTGCCAGCAGCTCCGATAGGGGCGGGAACTCCTACGAGCAGTACTTC.

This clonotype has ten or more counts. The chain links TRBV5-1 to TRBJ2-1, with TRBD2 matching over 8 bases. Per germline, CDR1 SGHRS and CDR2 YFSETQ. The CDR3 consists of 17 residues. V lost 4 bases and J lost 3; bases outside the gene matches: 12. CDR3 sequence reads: CASSRSIPGLDYNEQFF. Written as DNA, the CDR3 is TGCGCCAGCAGCCGCTCAATCCCGGGACTAGACTACAATGAGCAGTTCTTC.

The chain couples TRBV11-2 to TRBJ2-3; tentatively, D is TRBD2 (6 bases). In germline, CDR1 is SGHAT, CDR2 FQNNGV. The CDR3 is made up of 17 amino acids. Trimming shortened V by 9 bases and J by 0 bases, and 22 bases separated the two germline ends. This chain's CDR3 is CASQTLRGGTSTDTQYF. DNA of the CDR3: TGTGCCAGTCAAACCCTCCGGGGAGGAACTAGCACAGATACGCAGTATTTT.

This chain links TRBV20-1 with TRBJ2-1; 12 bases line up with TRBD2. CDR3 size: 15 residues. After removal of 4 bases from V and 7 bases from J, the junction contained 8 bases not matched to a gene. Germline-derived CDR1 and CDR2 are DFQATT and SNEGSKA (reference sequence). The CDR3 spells CSATPGLAGKNEQFF. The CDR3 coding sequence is TGCAGTGCTACCCCTGGACTAGCGGGAAAGAATGAGCAGTTCTTC.

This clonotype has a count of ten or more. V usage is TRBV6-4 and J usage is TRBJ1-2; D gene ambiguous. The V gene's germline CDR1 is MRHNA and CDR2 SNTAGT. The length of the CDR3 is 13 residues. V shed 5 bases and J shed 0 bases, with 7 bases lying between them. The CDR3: CASSNRSNYGYTF. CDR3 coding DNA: TGTGCCAGCAGTAATAGGTCTAACTATGGCTACACCTTC.

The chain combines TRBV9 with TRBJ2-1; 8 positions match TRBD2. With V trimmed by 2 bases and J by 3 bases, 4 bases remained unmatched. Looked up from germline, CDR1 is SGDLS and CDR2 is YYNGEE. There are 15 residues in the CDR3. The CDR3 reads CASSVGGLDYNEQFF. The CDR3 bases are TGTGCCAGCAGCGTGGGGGGACTAGACTACAATGAGCAGTTCTTC.

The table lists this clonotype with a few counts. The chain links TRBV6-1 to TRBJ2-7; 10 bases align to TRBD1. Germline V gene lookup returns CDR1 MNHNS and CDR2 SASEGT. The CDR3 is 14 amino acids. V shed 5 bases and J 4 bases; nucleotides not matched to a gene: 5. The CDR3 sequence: CASSRTGGKYEQYF. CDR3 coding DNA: TGTGCCAGCAGTCGGACAGGGGGAAAGTACGAGCAGTACTTC.

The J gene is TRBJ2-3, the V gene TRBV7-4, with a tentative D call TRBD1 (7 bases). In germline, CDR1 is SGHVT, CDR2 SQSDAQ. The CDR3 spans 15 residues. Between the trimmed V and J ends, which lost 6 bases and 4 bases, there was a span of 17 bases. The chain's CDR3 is CASRSQGRSADTQYF. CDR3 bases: TGTGCCAGCAGATCACAGGGGAGGTCTGCAGATACGCAGTATTTT.

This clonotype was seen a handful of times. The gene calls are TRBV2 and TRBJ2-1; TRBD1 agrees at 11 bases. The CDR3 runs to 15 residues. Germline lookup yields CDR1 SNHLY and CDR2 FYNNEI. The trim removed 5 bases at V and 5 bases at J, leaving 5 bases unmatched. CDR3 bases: TGTGCCAGCAGTCCCCGGGACAGGGGGAACAATGAGCAGTTCTTC. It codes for CASSPRDRGNNEQFF. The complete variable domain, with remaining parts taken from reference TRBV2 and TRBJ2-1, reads EPEVTQTPSHQVTQMGQEVILRCVPISNHLYFYWYRQILGQKVEFLVSFYNNEISEKSEIFDDQFSVERPDGSNFTLKIRSTKLEDSAMYFCASSPRDRGNNEQFFGPGTRLTVL.

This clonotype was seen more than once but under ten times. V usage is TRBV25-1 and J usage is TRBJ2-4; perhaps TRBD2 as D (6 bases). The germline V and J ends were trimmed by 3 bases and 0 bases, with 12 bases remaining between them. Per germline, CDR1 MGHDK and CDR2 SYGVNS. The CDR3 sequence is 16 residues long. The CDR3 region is CASSDGSKVAKNIQYF. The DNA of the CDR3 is TGTGCCAGCAGTGACGGGAGTAAAGTAGCCAAAAACATTCAGTACTTC.

DNA of the CDR3: TGTGCCAGCAGTTTAGTCATCGTGGTCAGGGGGCCCGAGCAGTACGTC. Amino acids: CASSLVIVVRGPEQYV. The V call is TRBV12-3 or TRBV12-4, the J call TRBJ2-7; 8 positions agree with TRBD1. Trimming took 1 base from V and 6 from J; bases not matched to a gene: 11. The CDR3 has 16 amino acids.

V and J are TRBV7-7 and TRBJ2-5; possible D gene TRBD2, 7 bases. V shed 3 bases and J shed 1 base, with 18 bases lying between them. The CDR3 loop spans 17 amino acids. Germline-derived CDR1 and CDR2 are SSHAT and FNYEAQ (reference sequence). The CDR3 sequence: CASSFGRAGAIQETQYF. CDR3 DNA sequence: TGTGCCAGCAGCTTCGGGCGGGCGGGGGCCATCCAAGAGACCCAGTACTTC.

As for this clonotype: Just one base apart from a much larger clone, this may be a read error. CDR3 bases: TGTGCCAGCAGTTACCTCCAAGAGACCCAGTACTTC. It encodes CASSYLQETQYF. The genes are TRBV2 and TRBJ2-5; no definite D call. Germline V gives CDR1 SNHLY, CDR2 FYNNEI. Trimming removed 5 bases from V and 1 base from J, with 5 bases in between. The CDR3 has 12 residues. The complete variable domain, with remaining parts taken from reference TRBV2 and TRBJ2-5, reads EPEVTQTPSHQVTQMGQEVILRCVPISNHLYFYWYRQILGQKVEFLVSFYNNEISEKSEIFDDQFSVERPDGSNFTLKIRSTKLEDSAMYFCASSYLQETQYFGPGTRLLVL.

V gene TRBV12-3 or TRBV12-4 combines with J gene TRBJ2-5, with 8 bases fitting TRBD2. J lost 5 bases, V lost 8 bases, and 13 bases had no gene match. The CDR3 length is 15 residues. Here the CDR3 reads CASSRPGAGVETQYF. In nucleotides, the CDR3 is TGTGCCAGCTCCCGCCCCGGAGCGGGGGTGGAGACCCAGTACTTC.

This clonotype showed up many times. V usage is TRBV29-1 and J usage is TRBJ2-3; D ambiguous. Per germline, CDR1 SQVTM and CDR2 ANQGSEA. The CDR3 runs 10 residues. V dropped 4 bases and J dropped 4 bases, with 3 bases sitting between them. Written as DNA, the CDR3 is TGCAGCGTTGCTTCAGATACGCAGTATTTT. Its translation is CSVASDTQYF.

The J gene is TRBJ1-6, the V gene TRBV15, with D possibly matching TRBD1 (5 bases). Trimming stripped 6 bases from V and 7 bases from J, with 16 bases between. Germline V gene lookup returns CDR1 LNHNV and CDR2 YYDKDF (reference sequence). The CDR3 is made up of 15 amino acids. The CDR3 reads CATRTGGKNNSPLHF. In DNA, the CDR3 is TGTGCCACCAGAACGGGGGGTAAAAACAATTCACCCCTCCACTTT.

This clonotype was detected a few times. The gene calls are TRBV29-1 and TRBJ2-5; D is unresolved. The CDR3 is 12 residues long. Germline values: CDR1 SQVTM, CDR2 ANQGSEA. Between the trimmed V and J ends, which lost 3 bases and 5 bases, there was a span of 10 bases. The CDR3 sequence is CSVDGAGETQYF. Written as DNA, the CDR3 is TGCAGCGTTGACGGAGCCGGGGAGACCCAGTACTTC.